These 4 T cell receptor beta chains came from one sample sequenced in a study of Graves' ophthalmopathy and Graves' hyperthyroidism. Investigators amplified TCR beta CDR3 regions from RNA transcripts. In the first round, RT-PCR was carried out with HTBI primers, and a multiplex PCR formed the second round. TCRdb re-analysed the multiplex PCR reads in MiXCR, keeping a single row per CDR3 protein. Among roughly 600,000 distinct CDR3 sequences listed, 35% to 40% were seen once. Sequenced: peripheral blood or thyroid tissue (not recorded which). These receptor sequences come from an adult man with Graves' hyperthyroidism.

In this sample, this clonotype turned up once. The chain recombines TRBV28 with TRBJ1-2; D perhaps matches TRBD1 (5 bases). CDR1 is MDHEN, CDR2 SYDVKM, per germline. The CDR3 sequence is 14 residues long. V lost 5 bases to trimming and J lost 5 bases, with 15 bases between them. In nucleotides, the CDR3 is TGTGCCAGCAGTAACTTAGGGACGGCTTATGGCTACACCTTC. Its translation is CASSNLGTAYGYTF.

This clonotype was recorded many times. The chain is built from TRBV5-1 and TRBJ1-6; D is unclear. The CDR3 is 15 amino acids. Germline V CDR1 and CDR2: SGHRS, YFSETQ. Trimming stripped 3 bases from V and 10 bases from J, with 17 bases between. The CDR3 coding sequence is TGCGCCAGCAGCTCGTCCGGAAACCGGGAGTCACCCCTCCACTTT. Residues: CASSSSGNRESPLHF.

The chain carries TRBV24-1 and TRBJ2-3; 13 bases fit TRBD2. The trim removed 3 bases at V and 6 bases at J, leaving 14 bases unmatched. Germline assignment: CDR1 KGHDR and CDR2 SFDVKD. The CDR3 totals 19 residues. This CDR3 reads CATSDPEPGLAGVGDTQYF. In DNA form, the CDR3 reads TGTGCCACCAGTGATCCCGAACCTGGACTAGCGGGAGTTGGTGATACGCAGTATTTT.

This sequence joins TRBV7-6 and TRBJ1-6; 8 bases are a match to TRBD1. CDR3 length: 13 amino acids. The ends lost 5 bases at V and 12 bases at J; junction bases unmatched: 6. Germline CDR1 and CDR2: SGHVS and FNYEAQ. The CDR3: CASSLGQGLPLHF. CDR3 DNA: TGTGCCAGCAGCCTAGGACAGGGTTTACCCCTCCACTTT.